A selection of T cell receptor beta chains follows, all from one sample in a study of blood T cell repertoires in COVID-19. Sequenced by immunoSEQ multiplex PCR; TCRdb stores in-frame clones only, minus some. The data show 250,000 to 300,000 clones, 70% to 75% seen once. The specimen was peripheral blood. These receptor sequences come from a woman aged 80 or older with acute or convalescent COVID-19. Each CDR3 is given with its conserved first and last residue. D genes are given only for firm matches. The size entry is marked missing in some rows and otherwise reads once, few, many or a size class.

j_gene | abundance | v_gene | d_gene | CDR3nt | CDR3aa
TRBJ1-1 | . | TRBV19 | . | TGTGCCAGTAGTGCGCAGGGTGGTGCTTTCTTT | CASSAQGGAFF
TRBJ2-7 | once | TRBV3-1/TRBV3-2 | TRBD2 | TGTGCCAGCAGCCAACCCGCCAGCGGGAGCTCCTACGAGCAGTACTTC | CASSQPASGSSYEQYF
TRBJ2-5 | . | TRBV6-2/TRBV6-3 | TRBD2 | TGTGCCAGCAGCAAAGCCTATAGCGGGGCCGAGACCCAGTACTTC | CASSKAYSGAETQYF
TRBJ1-4 | . | TRBV2 | TRBD1 | TGTGCCAGCAGTTATTCGACAGGGGGCGCGGAAAAACTGTTTTTT | CASSYSTGGAEKLFF
TRBJ1-1 | . | TRBV14 | TRBD1 | TGTGCCAGCAGCCAGGGACAGGTCATGAACACTGAAGCTTTCTTT | CASSQGQVMNTEAFF
TRBJ2-3 | few | TRBV29-1 | TRBD1 | TGCAGCTCCTCCGGGACAGGAAGCACAGATACGCAGTATTTT | CSSSGTGSTDTQYF
TRBJ2-5 | . | TRBV3-1/TRBV3-2 | . | TGTGCCAGCAGCCAAGATCCCGAGGGGGGGGCGACCCAGTACTTC | CASSQDPEGGATQYF
TRBJ1-2 | . | TRBV18 | TRBD1 | TGTGCCAGCTCACTCACCCAGGGGGCGTTGACATCCAACTATGGCTACACCTTC | CASSLTQGALTSNYGYTF
TRBJ1-1 | . | TRBV6-5 | . | TGTGCCAGCAGTTACAAGTTTAGGAACACTGAAGCTTTCTTT | CASSYKFRNTEAFF
TRBJ2-2 | . | TRBV10-3 | TRBD1 | TGTGCCATCAGTGAACCGGGACAGGGACATTCTACCGGGGAGCTGTTTTTT | CAISEPGQGHSTGELFF
TRBJ1-1 | once | TRBV19 | TRBD1 | TGTGCCAGTAGGGACAGGACCTTGAACACTGAAGCTTTCTTT | CASRDRTLNTEAFF
TRBJ1-1 | . | TRBV25-1 | TRBD1 | TGTGCCAGCAGTGAATTGACAGGGATCGCTTTCTTT | CASSELTGIAFF
TRBJ2-6 | . | TRBV7-8 | TRBD1 | TGTGCCAGCAGCGACCGGGACAGGGGGTCTGGGGCCAACGTCCTGACTTTC | CASSDRDRGSGANVLTF
TRBJ1-1 | . | TRBV5-4 | TRBD1 | TGTGCCAGCAGCAGCCGGGACAGGGAATTTGATAGTGAAGCTTTCTTT | CASSSRDREFDSEAFF
TRBJ2-1 | . | TRBV5-1 | . | TGCGCCAGCAGCTTGGATTTGGTTTACAGTGAGCAGTTCTTC | CASSLDLVYSEQFF
TRBJ2-5 | . | TRBV5-1 | TRBD2 | TGCGCCAGCAGCGCGACTAGCGGGGGGCCATTGGGGGAGACCCAGTACTTC | CASSATSGGPLGETQYF
TRBJ2-1 | once | TRBV7-9 | TRBD1 | TGTGCCAGCAGCCGGGGATGGGACAGCTACTCCTACAATGAGCAGTTCTTC | CASSRGWDSYSYNEQFF
TRBJ1-1 | . | TRBV19 | . | TGTGCCAGTAGTCCCGGACAGATTGCCAATATGAACACTGAAGCTTTCTTT | CASSPGQIANMNTEAFF
TRBJ1-3 | . | TRBV20-1 | . | TGCAGTGCTAGTTTACACTCTGGAAACACCATATATTTT | CSASLHSGNTIYF
TRBJ2-7 | few | TRBV6-5 | TRBD2 | TGTGCCAGCAGTAGCCATAGCGGGAGAGCCCTCGAGCAGTACTTC | CASSSHSGRALEQYF
TRBJ2-2 | . | TRBV7-2 | TRBD2 | TGTGCCAGCAGCCCCCAACTAGCGGGAGAACTAGGCACCGGGGAGCTGTTTTTT | CASSPQLAGELGTGELFF
TRBJ1-5 | few | TRBV2 | . | TGTGCCAGCAGTGCCAGACAGCGTTCCAATCAGCCCCAGCATTTT | CASSARQRSNQPQHF
TRBJ2-7 | . | TRBV6-1 | . | TGTGCCAGCAGTGAGAGGGGGTCCTCCCGGGAGCAGTACTTC | CASSERGSSREQYF
TRBJ2-5 | few | TRBV5-1 | TRBD2 | TGCGCCAGCAGCACCGGGGGAGCGGGGGGGCGAGAGACCCAGTACTTC | CASSTGGAGGRETQYF
TRBJ2-7 | . | TRBV6-5 | . | TGTGCCAGCAGCCAGGAAGGTACTCTAGCATACGAGCAGTACTTC | CASSQEGTLAYEQYF
TRBJ2-7 | few | TRBV5-5 | TRBD2 | TGTGCCAGCAGCTTGGCCCCTAGCGGGAATGGAGTCTACGAGCAGTACTTC | CASSLAPSGNGVYEQYF
TRBJ2-7 | once | TRBV9 | TRBD1 | TGTGCCAGCAGCGTTGGGCCGGGACAGGGTACCTACGAGCAGTACTTC | CASSVGPGQGTYEQYF
TRBJ2-7 | . | TRBV6-6 | TRBD2 | TGTGCCAGCAGTACGGGACTAGCGGGAGGCTCCGAGCAGTACTTC | CASSTGLAGGSEQYF
TRBJ1-4 | . | TRBV6-4 | . | TGTGCCAGCCCCCTCCCGACGGAGCAGGGAGGGGAAAAACTGTTTTTT | CASPLPTEQGGEKLFF
TRBJ2-5 | . | TRBV7-9 | . | TGTGCCAGCAGCTTAGCTAGCGGTTTGCAAGAGACCCAGTACTTC | CASSLASGLQETQYF
TRBJ1-2 | . | TRBV12-3/TRBV12-4 | TRBD1 | TGTGCCAGCACCCCTTCGCAGGGGGCCGGCTACACCTTC | CASTPSQGAGYTF
TRBJ1-1 | . | TRBV6-6 | TRBD1 | TGTGCCAGCAGTTCGGGACAGGCTACCACTGAAGCTTTCTTT | CASSSGQATTEAFF
TRBJ2-7 | . | TRBV5-1 | TRBD1 | TGCGCCAGCAGCTTCGCCACAGGGGGGTTCTACGAGCAGTACTTC | CASSFATGGFYEQYF
TRBJ1-1 | . | TRBV7-8 | . | TGTGCCAGCAGCTTGCTGACAGTTAGGAACACTGAAGCTTTCTTT | CASSLLTVRNTEAFF
TRBJ2-1 | . | TRBV3-1/TRBV3-2 | TRBD1 | TGTGCCAGCAGCCCCCGACAGGGAATCGATGAGCAGTTCTTC | CASSPRQGIDEQFF
TRBJ2-1 | . | TRBV2 | . | TGTGCCAGCAGTGATCGACAGGTTTTGTACAATGAGCAGTTCTTC | CASSDRQVLYNEQFF
TRBJ1-6 | . | TRBV12-3/TRBV12-4 | . | TGTGCCAGCAGTAAAGACGGGTATTCACCCCTCCACTTT | CASSKDGYSPLHF
TRBJ1-6 | once | TRBV10-2 | . | TGCGCCAGCAGTGAGTTGGCAGGGGTCGGGTCACCCCTCCACTTT | CASSELAGVGSPLHF
TRBJ1-1 | . | TRBV6-5 | . | TGTGCCAGCAGTTACGGCGGACAGCCGAACACTGAAGCTTTCTTT | CASSYGGQPNTEAFF
TRBJ2-3 | once | TRBV5-1 | . | TGCGCCAGCAGCTTGGCCCTCACCACTAGCACAGATACGCAGTATTTT | CASSLALTTSTDTQYF
TRBJ2-3 | . | TRBV6-6 | TRBD1 | TGTGCCAGCAGCCACAGGGGTAGCACAGATACGCAGTATTTT | CASSHRGSTDTQYF
TRBJ2-3 | . | TRBV18 | TRBD2 | TGTGCCAGCTCACCTGCGGGAACGGGACTACGCACAGATACGCAGTATTTT | CASSPAGTGLRTDTQYF
TRBJ1-5 | . | TRBV9 | TRBD1 | TGTGCCAGCAGCGGGGCAGGGGGTTATCAGCCCCAGCATTTT | CASSGAGGYQPQHF
TRBJ1-2 | once | TRBV2 | TRBD1 | TGTGCCAGCAGTAAGGGGACAGTAAACTATGGCTACACCTTC | CASSKGTVNYGYTF
TRBJ1-3 | once | TRBV5-1 | . | TGCGCCAGCAGCCTGGCGGGTAAGGATGGAAACACCATATATTTT | CASSLAGKDGNTIYF
TRBJ1-4 | . | TRBV25-1 | . | TGTGCCAGCAGCAGAGGGTGGGCTTATGAAAAACTGTTTTTT | CASSRGWAYEKLFF
TRBJ1-1 | . | TRBV5-6 | . | TGTGCCAGCAGCTGGAGGGATGGGGGGGCGTGGACTGAAGCTTTCTTT | CASSWRDGGAWTEAFF
TRBJ1-1 | . | TRBV3-1/TRBV3-2 | . | TGTGCCAGCAGCCAAGATCATCGGGTAACTGAAGCTTTCTTT | CASSQDHRVTEAFF
TRBJ2-1 | . | TRBV4-1 | TRBD2 | TGCGCCAGCACCTCGCGGGCCCTAGCGGGAGGGCCTTTGTATGAGCAGTTCTTC | CASTSRALAGGPLYEQFF
TRBJ2-5 | few | TRBV11-3 | TRBD1 | TGTGCCAGCAGCGCTGGGACAGAAGAGACCCAGTACTTC | CASSAGTEETQYF
TRBJ2-7 | . | TRBV6-6 | TRBD1 | TGTGCCAGCAGTATACCGGGACAGGGGTCGTCGCAGTACTTC | CASSIPGQGSSQYF
TRBJ1-4 | . | TRBV2 | TRBD1 | TGTGCCAGCAGAAACAGGGGGCGTAATGAAAAACTGTTTTTT | CASRNRGRNEKLFF
TRBJ2-3 | . | TRBV19 | TRBD2 | TGTGCCAGTAGTAGGACTAGCGGGGGGGCCGTGGGCACAGATACGCAGTATTTT | CASSRTSGGAVGTDTQYF
TRBJ1-3 | . | TRBV5-1 | TRBD1 | TGCGCCAGCAGCTTACAGGGGAGTATAGGAAACACCATATATTTT | CASSLQGSIGNTIYF
TRBJ2-5 | . | TRBV3-1/TRBV3-2 | TRBD2 | TGTGCCAGCAGCCCCCGACTAGCGGGGGTGGGGGAGACCCAGTACTTC | CASSPRLAGVGETQYF
TRBJ2-1 | . | TRBV14 | . | TGTGCCAGCAGCCAAGGGTTTAGCTTCGATGAGCAGTTCTTC | CASSQGFSFDEQFF
TRBJ2-7 | . | TRBV3-1/TRBV3-2 | TRBD1 | TGTGCCAGCAGCCAACAATGGACAGGGTCGGTCCACGAGCAGTACTTC | CASSQQWTGSVHEQYF
TRBJ1-6 | . | TRBV9 | TRBD1 | TGTGCCAGCAGCGTAGGGGAGACAGGGAACTCACCCCTCCACTTT | CASSVGETGNSPLHF
TRBJ1-5 | . | TRBV19 | TRBD1 | TGTGCCAGCAAGGACAGGGGGGAACCTAGCAATCAGCCCCAGCATTTT | CASKDRGEPSNQPQHF
TRBJ2-1 | few | TRBV12-5 | . | TGTGCTAGTGGCGCCTCCCGGGACTCCTACAATGAGCAGTTCTTC | CASGASRDSYNEQFF